This paragraph reports one T cell receptor beta chain. The entry originates in a study of control samples from healthy donors and cancer patients. Clones were read by immunoSEQ multiplex PCR, and TCRdb kept only the in-frame ones, dropping some. The table records about 120,000 clones, about 91% of them present only once. V lost 0 bases and J lost 7; bases outside the gene matches: 7. This CDR3 region has 16 residues. Looked up from germline, CDR1 is SEHNR and CDR2 is FQNEAQ (reference sequence). The material sequenced was blood. This clonotype originated in a man aged 35 to 55 in good health. The chain combines TRBV7-9 with TRBJ2-1; 9 nucleotides match TRBD1. The CDR3 spells CASSLALQGAGNEQFF. CDR3 DNA: TGTGCCAGCAGCTTAGCGCTACAGGGGGCTGGGAATGAGCAGTTCTTC.